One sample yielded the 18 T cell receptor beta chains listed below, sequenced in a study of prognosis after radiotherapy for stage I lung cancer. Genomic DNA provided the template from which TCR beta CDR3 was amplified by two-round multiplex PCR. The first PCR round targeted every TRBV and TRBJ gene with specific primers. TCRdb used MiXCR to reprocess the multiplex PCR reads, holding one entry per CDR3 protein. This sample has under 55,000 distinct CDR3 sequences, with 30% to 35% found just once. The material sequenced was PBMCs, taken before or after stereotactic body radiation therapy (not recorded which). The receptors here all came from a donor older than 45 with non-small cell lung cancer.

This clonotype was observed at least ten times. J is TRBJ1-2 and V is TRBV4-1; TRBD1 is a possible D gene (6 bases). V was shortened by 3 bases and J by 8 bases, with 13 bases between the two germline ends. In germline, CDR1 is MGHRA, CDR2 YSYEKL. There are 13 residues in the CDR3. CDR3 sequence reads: CASSHGAGDGYTF. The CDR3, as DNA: TGCGCCAGCAGCCACGGGGCAGGGGACGGCTACACCTTC.

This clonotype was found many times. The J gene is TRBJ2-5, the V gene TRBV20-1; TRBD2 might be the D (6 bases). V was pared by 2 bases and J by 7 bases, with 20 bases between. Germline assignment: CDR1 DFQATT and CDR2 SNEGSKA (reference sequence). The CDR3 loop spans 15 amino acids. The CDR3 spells CSARQPGLKEGTQYF. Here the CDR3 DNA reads TGCAGTGCTAGACAACCGGGACTCAAAGAGGGGACCCAGTACTTC.

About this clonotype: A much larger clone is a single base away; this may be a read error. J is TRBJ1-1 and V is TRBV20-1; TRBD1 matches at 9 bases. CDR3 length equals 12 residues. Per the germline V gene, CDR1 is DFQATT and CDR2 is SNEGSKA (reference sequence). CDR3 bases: TGCAGTGCACAGGGGGCGAACACTGAATCTTTCTTT. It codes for CSAQGANTESFF.

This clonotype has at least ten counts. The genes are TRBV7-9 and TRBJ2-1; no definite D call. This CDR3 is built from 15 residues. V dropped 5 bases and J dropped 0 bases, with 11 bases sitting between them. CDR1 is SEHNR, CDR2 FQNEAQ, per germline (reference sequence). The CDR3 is CASSGRTGSYNEQFF. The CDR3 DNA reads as TGTGCCAGCAGCGGTCGGACGGGCTCCTACAATGAGCAGTTCTTC. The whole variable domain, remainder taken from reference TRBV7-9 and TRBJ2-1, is DTGVSQNPRHKITKRGQNVTFRCDPISEHNRLYWYRQTLGQGPEFLTYFQNEAQLEKSRLLSDRFSAERPKGSFSTLEIQRTEQGDSAMYLCASSGRTGSYNEQFFGPGTRLTVL.

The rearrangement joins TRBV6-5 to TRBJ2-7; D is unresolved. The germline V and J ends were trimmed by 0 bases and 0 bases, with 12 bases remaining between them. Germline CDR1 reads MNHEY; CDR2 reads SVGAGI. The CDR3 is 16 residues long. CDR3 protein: CASSYSLVQFSYEQYF. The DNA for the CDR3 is TGTGCCAGCAGTTACTCCCTCGTACAGTTCTCCTACGAGCAGTACTTC.

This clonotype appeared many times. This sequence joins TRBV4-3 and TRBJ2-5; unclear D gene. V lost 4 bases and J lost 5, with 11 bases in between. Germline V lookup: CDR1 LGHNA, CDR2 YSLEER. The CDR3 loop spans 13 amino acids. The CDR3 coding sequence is TGCGCCAGCAGCCGGGCCCAAAGGGAGACCCAGTACTTC. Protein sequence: CASSRAQRETQYF.

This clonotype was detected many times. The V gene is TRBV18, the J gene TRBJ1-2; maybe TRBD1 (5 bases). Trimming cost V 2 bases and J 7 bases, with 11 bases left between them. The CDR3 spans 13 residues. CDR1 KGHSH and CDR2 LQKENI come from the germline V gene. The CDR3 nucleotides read TGTGCCAGCTCACCAGACAGAATGGGTGGCTACACCTTC. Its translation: CASSPDRMGGYTF. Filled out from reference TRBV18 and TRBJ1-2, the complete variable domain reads NAGVMQNPRHLVRRRGQEARLRCSPMKGHSHVYWYRQLPEEGLKFMVYLQKENIIDESGMPKERFSAEFPKEGPSILRIQQVVRGDSAAYFCASSPDRMGGYTFGSGTRLTVV.

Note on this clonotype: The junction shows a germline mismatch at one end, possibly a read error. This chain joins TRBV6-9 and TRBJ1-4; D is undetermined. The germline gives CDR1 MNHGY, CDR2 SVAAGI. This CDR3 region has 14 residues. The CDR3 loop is CASSSSPSIGKMFF. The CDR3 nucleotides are TGTGCCAGCAGTTCTTCCCCTTCCATAGGAAAAATGTTTTTT.

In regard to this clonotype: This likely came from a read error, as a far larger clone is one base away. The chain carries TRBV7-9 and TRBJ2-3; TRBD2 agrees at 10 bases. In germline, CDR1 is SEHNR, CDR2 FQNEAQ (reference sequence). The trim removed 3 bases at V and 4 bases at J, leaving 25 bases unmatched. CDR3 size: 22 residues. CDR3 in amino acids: CASSFRGSKFLAGDNSADTQYF. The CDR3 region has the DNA TGTGCCAGCAGCTTTAGGGGGTCAAAGTTTCTAGCGGGAGACAACTCGGCAGATACGCAGTATTTT. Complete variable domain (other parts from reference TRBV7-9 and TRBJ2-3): DTGVSQNPRHKITKRGQNVTFRCDPISEHNRLYWYRQTLGQGPEFLTYFQNEAQLEKSRLLSDRFSAERPKGSFSTLEIQRTEQGDSAMYLCASSFRGSKFLAGDNSADTQYFGPGTRLTVL.

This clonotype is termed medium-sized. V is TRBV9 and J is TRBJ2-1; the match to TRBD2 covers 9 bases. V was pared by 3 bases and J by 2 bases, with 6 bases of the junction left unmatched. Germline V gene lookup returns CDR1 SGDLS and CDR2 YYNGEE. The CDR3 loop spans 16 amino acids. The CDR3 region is CASSAGASGTYNEQFF. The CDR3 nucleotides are TGTGCCAGCAGCGCCGGGGCTAGCGGGACCTACAATGAGCAGTTCTTC.

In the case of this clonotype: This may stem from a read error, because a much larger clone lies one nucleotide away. CDR3: CSSTLTGDGPETQYF. The CDR3 DNA follows: TGTTCCAGCACCTTAACAGGGGACGGACCGGAGACCCAGTACTTC. J is TRBJ2-5 and V is TRBV6-1; 7 bases align to TRBD1. Germline CDR1 MNHNS, CDR2 SASEGT. CDR3 length: 15 residues.

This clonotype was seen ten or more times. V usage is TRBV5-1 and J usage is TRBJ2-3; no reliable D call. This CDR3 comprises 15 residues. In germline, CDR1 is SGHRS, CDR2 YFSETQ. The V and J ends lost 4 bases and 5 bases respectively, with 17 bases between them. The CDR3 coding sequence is TGCGCCAGCAGCCCTGGCTTAAGGTCACAAGATACGCAGTATTTT. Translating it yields CASSPGLRSQDTQYF.

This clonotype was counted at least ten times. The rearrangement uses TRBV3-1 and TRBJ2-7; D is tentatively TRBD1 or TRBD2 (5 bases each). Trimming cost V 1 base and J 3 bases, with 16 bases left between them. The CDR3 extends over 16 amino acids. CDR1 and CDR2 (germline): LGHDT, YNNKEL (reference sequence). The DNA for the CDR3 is TGTGCCAGCAGCCAAGTGAGGGGACCTCCGTTCTACGAGCAGTACTTC. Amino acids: CASSQVRGPPFYEQYF.

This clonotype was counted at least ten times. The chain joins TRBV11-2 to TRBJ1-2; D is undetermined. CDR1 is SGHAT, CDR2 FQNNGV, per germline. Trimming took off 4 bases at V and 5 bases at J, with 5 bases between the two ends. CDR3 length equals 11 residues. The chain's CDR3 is CASSSRYGYTF. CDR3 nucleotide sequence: TGTGCCAGCAGCTCTAGATATGGCTACACCTTC.

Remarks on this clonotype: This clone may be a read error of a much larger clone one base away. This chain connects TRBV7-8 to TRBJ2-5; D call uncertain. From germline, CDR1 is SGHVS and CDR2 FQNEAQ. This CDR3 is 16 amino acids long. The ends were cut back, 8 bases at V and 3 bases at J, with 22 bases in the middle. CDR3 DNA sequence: TGTGCCAGCTTTCCACGTCCCGGCACGTACGAAGAGACCCAGTACTTC. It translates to CASFPRPGTYEETQYF.

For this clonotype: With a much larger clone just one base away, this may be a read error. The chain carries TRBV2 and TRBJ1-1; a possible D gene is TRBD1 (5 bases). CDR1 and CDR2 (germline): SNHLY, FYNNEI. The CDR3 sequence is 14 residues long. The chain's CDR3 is CASQMGPSTTEALF. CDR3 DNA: TGTGCCAGTCAAATGGGACCTTCGACCACTGAAGCTTTATTT.

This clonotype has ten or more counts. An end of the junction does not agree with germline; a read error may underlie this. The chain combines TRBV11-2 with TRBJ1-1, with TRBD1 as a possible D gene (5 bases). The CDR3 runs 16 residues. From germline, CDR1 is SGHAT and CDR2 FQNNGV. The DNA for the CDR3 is TGTGCCAGCAGCTTAATTCGTTGGCGGGGGAACGCTGAAGCTTTCTTT. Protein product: CASSLIRWRGNAEAFF.

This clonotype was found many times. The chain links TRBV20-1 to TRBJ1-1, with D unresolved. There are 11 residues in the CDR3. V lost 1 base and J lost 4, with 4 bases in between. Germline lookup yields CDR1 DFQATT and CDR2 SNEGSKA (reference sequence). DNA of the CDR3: TGCAGTGCTAGAGGGTTCACTGAAGCTTTCTTT. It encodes CSARGFTEAFF.